This T cell receptor beta chain was retrieved from a study of T-cell reconstitution after alpha-beta-depleted transplantation in children. Trimming took 7 bases from V and 5 from J, leaving 12 bases between them. Germline CDR1 reads SQVTM; CDR2 reads ANQGSEA. The CDR3 is made up of 11 amino acids. A library of TCRbeta sequences, prepared with unique molecular identifiers, was generated. One entry per CDR3 protein results from TCRdb running MiXCR on the PCR reads. The sample has 150,000 to 200,000 distinct CDR3 sequences; about 6.4% are singletons. This clonotype originated in a human donor who donated a stem cell graft to a child with Wiskott-Aldrich syndrome. The chain recombines TRBV29-1 with TRBJ2-7; D is ambiguous. This specimen was PBMCs from the stem cell graft donor, taken from the stem cell graft. CDR3: CSAQGWDEQYF. DNA of the CDR3: TGCAGCGCCCAAGGATGGGACGAGCAGTACTTC.